One and the same sample provided the 31 T cell receptor beta chains below, sequenced in a study of T cell responses to AZD1222 COVID-19 vaccine. The assay was immunoSEQ multiplex PCR, and TCRdb's table has in-frame clones only and misses some. The sample lists 150,000 or so clones, around 93% occurring once. Specimen: peripheral blood, collected on day 0 of AZD1222 vaccination. The receptors originated from an adult in good health.

The chain joins TRBV7-9 to TRBJ2-1, with 7 bases lining up with TRBD2. CDR1 and CDR2 (germline): SEHNR, FQNEAQ (reference sequence). There are 15 residues in the CDR3. Trimming took 5 bases from V and 3 from J; bases not matched to a gene: 7. The CDR3 DNA follows: TGTGCCAGCAGCCCCAGGGCGGGAGACTACAATGAGCAGTTCTTC. As protein: CASSPRAGDYNEQFF.

There are a few counts of this clone. The chain uses TRBV27 and TRBJ1-6, with no clear D. CDR3 length: 19 residues. V lost 4 bases, J lost 0 bases, and 19 bases lay in between. The germline V gene encodes CDR1 MNHEY and CDR2 SMNVEV (reference sequence). For the CDR3, the DNA is TGTGCCAGCAGTTCCCGTTACAACCAGGTCAGCTCCTATAATTCACCCCTCCACTTT. Translated, it gives CASSSRYNQVSSYNSPLHF.

V usage is TRBV19 and J usage is TRBJ1-1; D not resolved. CDR3 length: 13 residues. Trimming pared 1 base from V and 0 bases from J, leaving 3 bases between. Germline CDR1 and CDR2: LNHDA and SQIVND (reference sequence). The CDR3 reads CASSIALNTEAFF. CDR3 nucleotides: TGTGCCAGTAGTATAGCTTTGAACACTGAAGCTTTCTTT.

V and J are TRBV4-1 and TRBJ1-3; D may be TRBD1 (6 bases). V shed 4 bases and J shed 2 bases, with 18 bases lying between them. CDR1 MGHRA and CDR2 YSYEKL come from the germline V gene. This CDR3 is built from 17 residues. As DNA, the CDR3 is TGCGCCAGCAGCCCTAAGAAAGCAGGGGTGGCTGGAAACACCATATATTTT. This encodes CASSPKKAGVAGNTIYF.

The rearrangement uses TRBV28 and TRBJ2-7, with D possibly called TRBD1 or TRBD2 (5 bases each). CDR3 size: 13 residues. V shed 2 bases and J shed 8 bases, with 13 bases lying between them. The germline gives CDR1 MDHEN, CDR2 SYDVKM. CDR3 protein: CASSLSQGVKQYF. CDR3 nucleotides: TGTGCCAGCAGTTTAAGCCAGGGAGTGAAGCAGTACTTC.

The chain couples TRBV5-1 to TRBJ2-5; possible D gene TRBD1, 6 bases. Germline CDR1 reads SGHRS; CDR2 reads YFSETQ. The CDR3 length is 15 residues. V lost 0 bases, J lost 4 bases, and 13 bases lay in between. The CDR3 bases are TGCGCCAGCAGCTTGGCACGACAGGCGTCAGAGACCCAGTACTTC. Protein product: CASSLARQASETQYF.

The chain uses TRBV27 and TRBJ1-1; 7 nucleotides align to TRBD1. Germline CDR1 reads MNHEY; CDR2 reads SMNVEV (reference sequence). Losses at the gene ends were 4 bases for V and 0 bases for J; bases not matched to a gene: 14. The length of the CDR3 is 18 residues. The chain's CDR3 is CASSSSHRGFYMNTEAFF. The CDR3 coding sequence is TGTGCCAGCAGTTCGAGTCACAGGGGTTTCTACATGAACACTGAAGCTTTCTTT.

J is TRBJ1-2 and V is TRBV12-3 or TRBV12-4, with a tentative D call TRBD1 (6 bases). The length of the CDR3 is 13 residues. With 5 bases removed from V and 8 bases from J, the gap between germline ends came to 15 bases. Here the CDR3 reads CASSGVGGRGYTF. Here the CDR3 DNA reads TGTGCCAGCAGTGGGGTCGGGGGCCGCGGCTACACCTTC.

The chain combines TRBV5-4 with TRBJ2-2, with D hard to call. Trimming pared 0 bases from V and 7 bases from J, leaving 4 bases between. Looked up from germline, CDR1 is SGHNT and CDR2 is YYREEE (reference sequence). This CDR3 is 12 amino acids long. The CDR3 is CASSLEVGELFF. The CDR3 DNA sequence: TGTGCCAGCAGCTTGGAGGTCGGGGAGCTGTTTTTT.

DNA of the CDR3: TGCGCCAGCAGCCTAGCGACTCGTTCCGTGTTGGAGACCCAGTACTTC. This gives the protein CASSLATRSVLETQYF. This chain joins TRBV4-1 and TRBJ2-5; TRBD2 is a possible D gene (5 bases). Trimming took 4 bases from V and 5 from J, leaving 20 bases between them. CDR3 size: 16 residues. Looked up from germline, CDR1 is MGHRA and CDR2 is YSYEKL.

This rearrangement joins TRBV6-2 or TRBV6-3 to TRBJ1-5; 11 bases match TRBD1. The germline V gene encodes CDR1 MNHEY and CDR2 SVGEGT. With 0 bases clipped from V and 4 bases from J, the junction kept 11 bases outside the gene matches. CDR3 length: 19 amino acids. This CDR3 is CASSYSRLRDRGDNQPQHF. The CDR3 DNA reads TGTGCCAGCAGTTACTCGAGGCTTAGGGACAGGGGGGATAATCAGCCCCAGCATTTT.

The chain joins TRBV4-1 to TRBJ2-1; 8 bases are shared with TRBD2. The CDR3 runs 19 residues. After removal of 0 bases from V and 0 bases from J, the junction contained 10 bases not matched to a gene. The germline CDR1 and CDR2 sequences are MGHRA and YSYEKL. The CDR3 nucleotides read TGCGCCAGCAGCCAAGAAAAGCGGGGGCCCTTATTCTCCTACAATGAGCAGTTCTTC. It is translated as CASSQEKRGPLFSYNEQFF.

This sequence joins TRBV19 and TRBJ1-1, with 7 bases lining up with TRBD1. The CDR3 spans 13 residues. V was pared by 6 bases and J by 4 bases, with 5 bases of the junction left unmatched. Germline V CDR1 and CDR2: LNHDA, SQIVND (reference sequence). The CDR3 region has the DNA TGTGCCAGTAGCGAACAGGGGACCACTGAAGCTTTCTTT. Its translation: CASSEQGTTEAFF.

The V and J genes are TRBV30 and TRBJ1-1; D call uncertain. The V and J ends lost 2 bases and 1 base respectively, with 11 bases between them. Germline values: CDR1 GTSNPN, CDR2 SVGIG (reference sequence). The CDR3 totals 14 residues. In DNA, the CDR3 is TGTGCCTGGAGTAGCGCGCCGGGGAACACTGAAGCTTTCTTT. Encoded protein: CAWSSAPGNTEAFF.

This clone appeared a single time. V gene TRBV28 combines with J gene TRBJ2-1; 11 bases agree with TRBD2. The CDR3 extends over 14 amino acids. Trimming at V came to 6 bases and at J to 6 bases, leaving 4 bases not matched to a gene. The germline CDR1 and CDR2 sequences are MDHEN and SYDVKM. CDR3 region: CASSRSGRANEQFF. The CDR3 nucleotides are TGTGCCAGCAGCCGTAGCGGGAGGGCCAATGAGCAGTTCTTC.

The rearrangement uses TRBV18 and TRBJ2-7; perhaps TRBD2 as D (6 bases). V dropped 3 bases and J dropped 6 bases, with 15 bases sitting between them. Germline lookup yields CDR1 KGHSH and CDR2 LQKENI. The CDR3 runs 14 residues. The CDR3 nucleotides are TGTGCCAGCTCACCCCGTTACGGGGGTCGCGAGCAGTACTTC. Its protein is CASSPRYGGREQYF.

This clone was seen once. This chain uses TRBV7-9 with TRBJ1-3; TRBD1 is a possible D gene (5 bases). Per the germline V gene, CDR1 is SEHNR and CDR2 is FQNEAQ (reference sequence). V was clipped by 5 bases and J by 6 bases, with 23 bases between them. CDR3 size: 17 residues. Here the CDR3 reads CASSPPGGRVGANTIYF. CDR3 coding DNA: TGTGCCAGCAGCCCCCCAGGTGGCAGGGTCGGAGCAAACACCATATATTTT. Together with reference TRBV7-9 and TRBJ1-3, the CDR3 gives the full variable domain: DTGVSQNPRHKITKRGQNVTFRCDPISEHNRLYWYRQTLGQGPEFLTYFQNEAQLEKSRLLSDRFSAERPKGSFSTLEIQRTEQGDSAMYLCASSPPGGRVGANTIYFGEGSWLTVV.

CDR3 region: CASSPERGGITAMNTEAFF. The CDR3 DNA is TGTGCCAGCAGCCCAGAAAGGGGGGGGATAACGGCCATGAACACTGAAGCTTTCTTT. The genes are TRBV3-1 (or the pseudogene TRBV3-2) and TRBJ1-1, with D perhaps matching TRBD1 (6 bases). This CDR3 spans 19 amino acids. Trimming cost V 4 bases and J 0 bases, with 24 bases left between them. Germline assignment: CDR1 LGHDT and CDR2 YNNKEL (reference sequence).

The chain joins TRBV18 to TRBJ1-5, with D hard to call. This CDR3 has 13 amino acids. Trimming took off 2 bases at V and 4 bases at J, with 6 bases between the two ends. CDR1 KGHSH and CDR2 LQKENI come from the germline V gene. CDR3 bases: TGTGCCAGCTCACCAACGGGGAATCAGCCCCAGCATTTT. As protein: CASSPTGNQPQHF. The entire variable domain, with the rest obtained from reference TRBV18 and TRBJ1-5, is as follows: NAGVMQNPRHLVRRRGQEARLRCSPMKGHSHVYWYRQLPEEGLKFMVYLQKENIIDESGMPKERFSAEFPKEGPSILRIQQVVRGDSAAYFCASSPTGNQPQHFGDGTRLSIL.

The gene calls are TRBV2 and TRBJ2-3; a possible D gene is TRBD1 (5 bases). Germline V gives CDR1 SNHLY, CDR2 FYNNEI. The V end lost 4 bases, the J end lost 4 bases, and 15 bases lay between the germline ends. The CDR3 consists of 15 residues. CDR3 protein: CASSVGVGSADTQYF. For the CDR3, the DNA is TGTGCCAGCAGTGTAGGGGTTGGATCAGCAGATACGCAGTATTTT.

This chain joins TRBV7-3 and TRBJ2-4; 7 nucleotides agree with TRBD1. This CDR3 region has 16 residues. V gave up 4 bases and J gave up 3 bases; unmatched junction bases: 9. Looked up from germline, CDR1 is SGHTA and CDR2 is FQGTGA. The CDR3 protein is CASSSQGSTGKNIQYF. The CDR3 DNA reads TGTGCCAGCAGCTCACAGGGGTCAACGGGCAAAAACATTCAGTACTTC.

This chain links TRBV12-5 with TRBJ2-3, with 10 bases lining up with TRBD2. The CDR3 extends over 17 amino acids. Germline loops: CDR1 LGHNT, CDR2 FRNRAP. The V segment lost 1 base and the J segment 3 bases; nucleotides outside the gene matches: 7. The CDR3 nucleotides are TGTGCTAGTGGTTTGGGTGTAGCGGGAGGCGTGACAGATACGCAGTATTTT. It specifies CASGLGVAGGVTDTQYF.

As regards this clone: This sample also contains other DNA sequences that code for the same CDR3. The chain links TRBV2 to TRBJ2-2, with a possible D match to TRBD2 (5 bases). The germline CDR1 and CDR2 sequences are SNHLY and FYNNEI. V shed 4 bases and J shed 5 bases, with 8 bases lying between them. There are 13 residues in the CDR3. The CDR3 DNA follows: TGTGCCAGCAGTGCCAGCGGAACCGGGGAGCTGTTTTTT. Amino acid sequence: CASSASGTGELFF.

This clone was recorded once. The J gene is TRBJ2-7, the V gene TRBV7-8; unclear D gene. The CDR3 is 15 residues long. V was clipped by 5 bases and J by 5 bases, with 19 bases between them. CDR1 and CDR2 (germline): SGHVS, FQNEAQ. CDR3 residues: CASSPETPGPDEQYF. DNA of the CDR3: TGTGCCAGCAGCCCCGAAACCCCCGGCCCCGACGAGCAGTACTTC.

The chain uses TRBV5-5 and TRBJ2-5, with D possibly called TRBD1 or TRBD2 (7 bases each). The CDR3 totals 12 residues. From germline, CDR1 is SGHKS and CDR2 YYEKEE (reference sequence). The ends were cut back, 7 bases at V and 3 bases at J, with 10 bases in the middle. CDR3 DNA: TGTGCCAGCTCAGGGGGGGAAGAGACCCAGTACTTC. This gives the protein CASSGGEETQYF. Using reference TRBV5-5 and TRBJ2-5 for the parts outside the CDR3, the full variable domain is DAGVTQSPTHLIKTRGQQVTLRCSPISGHKSVSWYQQVLGQGPQFIFQYYEKEERGRGNFPDRFSARQFPNYSSELNVNALLLGDSALYLCASSGGEETQYFGPGTRLLVL.

The chain carries TRBV7-9 and TRBJ1-4; D remains unclear. Germline V gene data show CDR1 as SEHNR and CDR2 as FQNEAQ (reference sequence). CDR3 length: 14 amino acids. V lost 2 bases to trimming and J lost 11 bases, with 15 bases between them. The CDR3 loop reads CASSLWSREGKLFF. For the CDR3, the DNA is TGTGCCAGCAGCTTATGGAGCCGGGAGGGTAAACTGTTTTTT.

The V gene is TRBV5-1, the J gene TRBJ1-2; D uncertain. Germline-derived CDR1 and CDR2 are SGHRS and YFSETQ. With 0 bases removed from V and 3 bases from J, the gap between germline ends came to 6 bases. This CDR3 spans 13 amino acids. CDR3 sequence reads: CASSLERDYGYTF. The CDR3 coding sequence is TGCGCCAGCAGCTTGGAAAGAGACTATGGCTACACCTTC.

V and J are TRBV6-4 and TRBJ1-1; maybe TRBD1 (5 bases). This CDR3 is 13 amino acids long. V shed 8 bases and J shed 6 bases, with 16 bases lying between them. Germline-derived CDR1 and CDR2 are MRHNA and SNTAGT. The CDR3 is CASAVYGGAEAFF. The DNA of the CDR3 is TGTGCCAGCGCCGTTTATGGAGGGGCTGAAGCTTTCTTT.

The chain's CDR3 is CASSPEQSFYEQYF. The CDR3 region has the DNA TGTGCCAGCTCACCCGAACAAAGTTTTTACGAGCAGTACTTC. This sequence joins TRBV18 and TRBJ2-7; D is ambiguous. V was trimmed by 3 bases and J by 4 bases, leaving 13 bases between them. Germline V CDR1 and CDR2: KGHSH, LQKENI. The CDR3 extends over 14 amino acids.

The chain has TRBV12-3 or TRBV12-4 and TRBJ2-3, with D perhaps assigned TRBD1 or TRBD2 (6 bases each). The length of the CDR3 is 13 residues. The V gene lost 3 bases and the J gene lost 6 bases, with 10 bases spanning the gap. CDR3 amino acids: CASSFTGADTQYF. The CDR3 DNA is TGTGCCAGCAGTTTCACGGGGGCTGATACGCAGTATTTT.

V gene TRBV15 combines with J gene TRBJ2-7; D remains unclear. The V end lost 3 bases, the J end lost 3 bases, and 6 bases lay between the germline ends. The CDR3 is 12 amino acids. Germline V gene data show CDR1 as LNHNV and CDR2 as YYDKDF (reference sequence). The CDR3 protein is CATSSGYYEQYF. The CDR3 DNA is TGTGCCACCAGCAGTGGATACTACGAGCAGTACTTC. Variable domain in full (rest from reference TRBV15 and TRBJ2-7): DAMVIQNPRYQVTQFGKPVTLSCSQTLNHNVMYWYQQKSSQAPKLLFHYYDKDFNNEADTPDNFQSRRPNTSFCFLDIRSPGLGDTAMYLCATSSGYYEQYFGPGTRLTVT.